Presented here are 21 T cell receptor beta chains from one specimen sequenced in a study of T cell responses to AZD1222 COVID-19 vaccine. The protocol was immunoSEQ multiplex PCR, while the TCRdb copy is restricted to in-frame clones and leaves out a portion. There are about 130,000 clones in the sample; approximately 88% occur only once, and 4.5% to 6.5% lies in the top ten. Sequences were derived from peripheral blood, sampled 28 days after the second AZD1222 dose. The receptors were sampled from an adult who received the AZD1222 COVID-19 vaccine.

In the case of this clone: The same CDR3 arises from other DNA sequences in this sample as well. The chain recombines TRBV6-5 with TRBJ1-5; weak D call: TRBD1 (6 bases). Germline V gene lookup returns CDR1 MNHEY and CDR2 SVGAGI. This CDR3 has 15 amino acids. Trimming took off 0 bases at V and 1 base at J, with 7 bases between the two ends. The CDR3 bases are TGTGCCAGCAGTTACTCAGGGGGAAGCAATCAGCCCCAGCATTTT. Protein: CASSYSGGSNQPQHF.

The chain carries TRBV11-3 and TRBJ1-1; no firm D call. The CDR3 loop spans 14 amino acids. With 4 bases removed from V and 1 base from J, the gap between germline ends came to 10 bases. Germline V gene lookup returns CDR1 SGHNT and CDR2 YENEEA. CDR3 bases: TGTGCCAGCAGCTGGGCAGGTTCGAACACTGAAGCTTTCTTT. This gives the protein CASSWAGSNTEAFF.

The J gene is TRBJ2-2, the V gene TRBV28; D unresolved. Deletions cut 6 bases from V and 6 bases from J, with 8 bases between. The CDR3 consists of 12 residues. Germline V lookup: CDR1 MDHEN, CDR2 SYDVKM. CDR3 DNA: TGTGCCAGCAGCCGTACTTCCGGGGAGCTGTTTTTT. Its translation is CASSRTSGELFF.

The genes are TRBV20-1 and TRBJ1-5; unclear D gene. The V and J ends lost 3 bases and 2 bases respectively, with 14 bases between them. The CDR3 sequence is 15 residues long. Germline V gives CDR1 DFQATT, CDR2 SNEGSKA (reference sequence). CDR3 residues: CSASLGSFGNQPQHF. The CDR3 coding sequence is TGCAGTGCTAGTTTGGGATCCTTTGGCAATCAGCCCCAGCATTTT.

The J gene is TRBJ1-2, the V gene TRBV28; no firm D call. CDR3 length: 12 amino acids. V was clipped by 6 bases and J by 6 bases, with 11 bases between them. Germline V gene data show CDR1 as MDHEN and CDR2 as SYDVKM. The CDR3 coding sequence is TGTGCCAGCAGACGGATGGACCATGGCTACACCTTC. Protein: CASRRMDHGYTF.

The rearrangement uses TRBV10-3 and TRBJ1-1, with a weak D call TRBD1 (5 bases). The CDR3 is 13 amino acids. V lost 4 bases and J lost 1, with 7 bases in between. Germline assignment: CDR1 ENHRY and CDR2 SYGVKD. This chain's CDR3 is CAISGQTNTEAFF. DNA of the CDR3: TGTGCCATCAGTGGACAGACGAACACTGAAGCTTTCTTT.

This clone appeared a single time. This chain joins TRBV6-5 and TRBJ1-1, with TRBD1 matching 11 bases. Germline V gene sequence: CDR1 MNHEY, CDR2 SVGAGI. V dropped 2 bases and J dropped 5; count of bases not matched to a gene: 4. This CDR3 has 15 amino acids. In DNA, the CDR3 is TGTGCCAGCAGTTACGGGACAGGGGGAGGAACTGAAGCTTTCTTT. Protein sequence: CASSYGTGGGTEAFF.

The rearrangement joins TRBV7-2 to TRBJ1-2; D uncertain. The CDR3 is 13 residues long. The V gene lost 0 bases and the J gene lost 1 base, with 3 bases spanning the gap. The germline gives CDR1 SGHTA, CDR2 FQGNSA. In DNA, the CDR3 is TGTGCCAGCAGCTTAGCTGTTAACTATGGCTACACCTTC. Translation: CASSLAVNYGYTF.

A few counts support this clone. This chain joins TRBV24-1 and TRBJ1-1, with unresolved D. There are 16 residues in the CDR3. The V gene lost 4 bases and the J gene lost 1 base, with 15 bases spanning the gap. CDR1 is KGHDR, CDR2 SFDVKD, per germline. The CDR3 bases are TGTGCCACCAGTGAACTGGCCCATGGGTGGAACACTGAAGCTTTCTTT. This gives the protein CATSELAHGWNTEAFF.

This clone was picked up one time. The chain has TRBV6-2 or TRBV6-3 and TRBJ2-1; D unresolved. The germline CDR1 and CDR2 sequences are MNHEY and SVGEGT. The CDR3 has 15 amino acids. Between the trimmed V and J ends, which lost 6 bases and 5 bases, there was a span of 17 bases. The CDR3 protein is CASSRPVASHNEQFF. The CDR3 nucleotides read TGTGCCAGCAGCCGGCCGGTAGCATCGCACAATGAGCAGTTCTTC.

The genes are TRBV5-1 and TRBJ2-3, with D unclear. Germline V gives CDR1 SGHRS, CDR2 YFSETQ. The ends were cut back, 0 bases at V and 5 bases at J, with 4 bases in the middle. The CDR3 is made up of 12 amino acids. The CDR3 region is CASSLGGDTQYF. Here the CDR3 DNA reads TGCGCCAGCAGCTTGGGCGGAGATACGCAGTATTTT.

The chain couples TRBV18 to TRBJ2-3; D is uncertain. V lost 6 bases, J lost 0 bases, and 7 bases lay in between. The CDR3 has 13 residues. Germline V gives CDR1 KGHSH, CDR2 LQKENI. CDR3 nucleotides: TGTGCCAGCTCTCCTTCTAGCACAGATACGCAGTATTTT. Its translation: CASSPSSTDTQYF.

This clone was detected a few times. The V gene is TRBV6-5, the J gene TRBJ1-2, with D uncertain. Germline lookup yields CDR1 MNHEY and CDR2 SVGAGI. V was shortened by 8 bases and J by 2 bases, with 15 bases between the two germline ends. The CDR3 contains 14 residues. CDR3: CASGKRGMNYGYTF. DNA of the CDR3: TGTGCCAGCGGAAAACGTGGGATGAACTATGGCTACACCTTC.

A remark on this clone: At one end the junction does not follow the germline gene, possibly because of a read error. This chain uses TRBV12-3 or TRBV12-4 with TRBJ1-2; the D gene is possibly TRBD1 (6 bases). This CDR3 is built from 12 residues. The CDR3: CASTLGGTGYTF. CDR3 DNA sequence: TGTGCCAGCACTTTAGGGGGTACTGGCTACACCTTC.

This chain joins TRBV5-1 and TRBJ2-5; D is possibly TRBD1 (5 bases). Germline lookup yields CDR1 SGHRS and CDR2 YFSETQ. Trimming shortened V by 4 bases and J by 2 bases, and 9 bases separated the two germline ends. The CDR3 extends over 13 amino acids. CDR3 nucleotide sequence: TGCGCCAGCAGCCCGTACAGGCAAGAGACCCAGTACTTC. Its protein product is CASSPYRQETQYF.

J is TRBJ1-5 and V is TRBV30, with D unresolved. Germline assignment: CDR1 GTSNPN and CDR2 SVGIG (reference sequence). The CDR3 runs to 13 residues. V was clipped by 2 bases and J by 6 bases, with 11 bases between them. CDR3: CAWSTGRSQPQHF. CDR3 sequence (DNA): TGTGCCTGGAGTACCGGAAGAAGTCAGCCCCAGCATTTT.

The chain recombines TRBV7-6 with TRBJ2-1, with 11 bases aligning to TRBD1. The CDR3 is 16 amino acids. Trimming removed 3 bases from V and 5 bases from J; junction bases left unmatched: 6. Germline lookup yields CDR1 SGHVS and CDR2 FNYEAQ. The CDR3 DNA reads TGTGCCAGCAGCTTCCACCGGGACAGGGGGGACAATGAGCAGTTCTTC. Translation gives CASSFHRDRGDNEQFF.

CDR3 sequence reads: CASSYPRTNYGYTF. The CDR3 nucleotides are TGTGCCAGCAGTTACCCCCGGACTAACTATGGCTACACCTTC. This rearrangement joins TRBV6-2 or TRBV6-3 to TRBJ1-2; D not resolved. Trimming took off 2 bases at V and 0 bases at J, with 7 bases between the two ends. This CDR3 has 14 amino acids. Germline CDR1 reads MNHEY; CDR2 reads SVGEGT.

The rearrangement links TRBV18 to TRBJ2-7; unclear D gene. The length of the CDR3 is 15 residues. Germline V gene sequence: CDR1 KGHSH, CDR2 LQKENI. The V and J ends lost 2 bases and 0 bases respectively, with 11 bases between them. The DNA of the CDR3 is TGTGCCAGCTCACCAGAGGCGGCAAGCTCCTACGAGCAGTACTTC. It is translated as CASSPEAASSYEQYF. Combining the CDR3 with reference TRBV18 and TRBJ2-7 gives the whole variable domain NAGVMQNPRHLVRRRGQEARLRCSPMKGHSHVYWYRQLPEEGLKFMVYLQKENIIDESGMPKERFSAEFPKEGPSILRIQQVVRGDSAAYFCASSPEAASSYEQYFGPGTRLTVT.

The chain recombines TRBV30 with TRBJ1-1; 8 bases map to TRBD1. Trimming took 5 bases from V and 1 from J; bases not matched to a gene: 3. The CDR3 loop spans 13 amino acids. Germline values: CDR1 GTSNPN, CDR2 SVGIG (reference sequence). CDR3 sequence: CAWATGGNTEAFF. DNA for the CDR3: TGTGCCTGGGCTACAGGGGGGAACACTGAAGCTTTCTTT.

The V gene is TRBV5-5, the J gene TRBJ2-7; TRBD1 aligns across 7 bases. J gave up 1 base and V 1 base, and 5 bases lay outside the gene matches. This CDR3 contains 15 residues. Germline assignment: CDR1 SGHKS and CDR2 YYEKEE (reference sequence). CDR3 coding DNA: TGTGCCAGCAGCTTGTACCCAGGGGGTTCCTACGAGCAGTACTTC. Its protein product is CASSLYPGGSYEQYF. Drawing the rest from reference TRBV5-5 and TRBJ2-7, the complete variable domain is DAGVTQSPTHLIKTRGQQVTLRCSPISGHKSVSWYQQVLGQGPQFIFQYYEKEERGRGNFPDRFSARQFPNYSSELNVNALLLGDSALYLCASSLYPGGSYEQYFGPGTRLTVT.